This T cell receptor (beta chain) was sequenced in a study of blood T cell repertoires in COVID-19. Study summary: From T cells, B-cell-depleted T cells, or PBMCs came the material, which was cDNA or gDNA.

Trimming took 4 bases from V and 10 from J, leaving 11 bases between them. Per the germline V gene, CDR1 is MNHEY and CDR2 is SMNVEV (reference sequence). CDR3 size: 13 residues. Per the original methods: Cell counts per sample came from amplifying reference gene primers. This table comes from immunoSEQ multiplex PCR, and its TCRdb copy is limited to in-frame clones, with some not included. V and J calls plus clone size are reproduced from that table; the DNA served to infer D and trimming. The data contain around 130,000 clones, roughly 85% of them singletons. The TCR originated in a man over 45 with acute or convalescent COVID-19. Input material: peripheral blood. The chain recombines TRBV27 with TRBJ1-6; D might be TRBD1 (5 bases). The CDR3 protein is CASSSTVHSPLHF. The CDR3 DNA follows: TGTGCCAGCAGTTCGACAGTACACTCACCCCTCCACTTT.